This TCR beta chain was found in a study of T-cell memory formation after mild COVID-19. This clonotype was counted a few times. This CDR3 is built from 13 residues. The germline gives CDR1 DFQATT, CDR2 SNEGSKA (reference sequence). Trimming left V 1 base short and J 3 bases short, with 7 bases between. TCRdb independently ran MiXCR on the 5' RACE reads; one entry per CDR3 protein. The sample carries roughly 170,000 distinct CDR3 sequences, roughly 18% recorded once. The chain links TRBV20-1 to TRBJ1-5; no reliable D call. This clonotype originated in a man younger than 35 who had mild COVID-19 (a few samples of this study predate the infection). Cell type and time point are not known. The sample consisted of PBMCs or a T cell subset sorted from them (not recorded which). Written as DNA, the CDR3 is TGCAGTGCTAGAGGGCAGATCAATCAGCCCCAGCATTTT. It codes for CSARGQINQPQHF.